This entry is about one T cell receptor beta chain. Only patients with spare fresh-frozen tumor and over two years of follow-up were included. PBMC were collected before vaccination, two weeks after the third vaccination, and at progression. The record originates from a study of glioma-infiltrating T cells after dendritic cell vaccination. Study-level background: Dendritic cells derived from monocytes and pulsed with autologous tumor lysate formed the vaccine.

Here immunoSEQ multiplex PCR was the method, and the copy in TCRdb shows in-frame clones only, minus some. The repertoire holds some 87,000 clones, with over 65% as singletons. This CDR3 comprises 13 residues. Germline assignment: CDR1 SGHRS and CDR2 YFSETQ. Trimming took 5 bases from V and 8 from J, leaving 15 bases between them. The source is a human donor with glioblastoma. The specimen was blood, collected before dendritic cell vaccination. The chain links TRBV5-1 to TRBJ2-3; the D gene is possibly TRBD2 (7 bases). The DNA of the CDR3 is TGCGCCAGCAGTTCGGGGGGCGAAGTTACGCAGTATTTT. Its protein product is CASSSGGEVTQYF. Using reference TRBV5-1 and TRBJ2-3 for the parts outside the CDR3, the full variable domain is KAGVTQTPRYLIKTRGQQVTLSCSPISGHRSVSWYQQTPGQGLQFLFEYFSETQRNKGNFPGRFSGRQFSNSRSEMNVSTLELGDSALYLCASSSGGEVTQYFGPGTRLTVL.